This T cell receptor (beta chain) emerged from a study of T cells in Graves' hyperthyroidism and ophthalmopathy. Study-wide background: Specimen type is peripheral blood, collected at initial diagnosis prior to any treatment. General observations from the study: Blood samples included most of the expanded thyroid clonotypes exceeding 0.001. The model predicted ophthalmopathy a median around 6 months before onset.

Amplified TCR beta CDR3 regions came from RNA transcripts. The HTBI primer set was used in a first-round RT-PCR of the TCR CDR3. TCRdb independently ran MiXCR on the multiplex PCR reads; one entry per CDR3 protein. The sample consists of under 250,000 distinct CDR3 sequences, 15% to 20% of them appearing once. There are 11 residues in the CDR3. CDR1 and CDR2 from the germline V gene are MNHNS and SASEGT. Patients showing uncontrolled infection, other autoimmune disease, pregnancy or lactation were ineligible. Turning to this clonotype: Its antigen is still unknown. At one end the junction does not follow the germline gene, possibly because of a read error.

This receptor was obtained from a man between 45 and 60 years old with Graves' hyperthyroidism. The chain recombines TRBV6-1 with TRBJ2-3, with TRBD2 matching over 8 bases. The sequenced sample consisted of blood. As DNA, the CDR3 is TGTACCAGTCGCCCGGGACTAGATAAGTATTTT. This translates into CTSRPGLDKYF.